What follows is one T cell receptor (beta chain) and its context. What it recognizes is unknown. This sample is part of a study of vaccination effects on CD4 cells after COVID-19. This table comes from immunoSEQ multiplex PCR, and its TCRdb copy is limited to in-frame clones, with some not included. Of tens of thousands of clones listed, roughly 73% are singletons. The V end lost 7 bases, the J end lost 1 base, and 11 bases lay between the germline ends. The CDR3 sequence is 15 residues long. Germline V gene data show CDR1 as MNHEY and CDR2 as SMNVEV (reference sequence). Pools of viral peptides were used by the ViraFEST assay to expand antigen-specific CD4+ T cells ahead of sequencing. The culture ran for 10 to 11 days, and then CD4+ T cells were isolated. This individual tested PCR-positive for SARS-CoV-2 infection between March and December 2020. A pool of HIV-1 Nef peptides served as the condition for the negative control culture.

The sequence derives from a human donor who had a prior SARS-CoV-2 infection. Sequences were derived from CD4+ T cells from PBMCs cultured with HIV peptides, sampled before COVID-19 vaccination. As for subset: HIV-1 Nef peptide pool negative control/reference culture. J is TRBJ2-6 and V is TRBV27; D perhaps matches TRBD1 (5 bases). The CDR3 protein is CASKRTGSGANVLTF. The CDR3 DNA reads TGTGCCAGCAAGCGAACAGGTTCTGGGGCCAACGTCCTGACTTTC. Combining the CDR3 with reference TRBV27 and TRBJ2-6 gives the whole variable domain EAQVTQNPRYLITVTGKKLTVTCSQNMNHEYMSWYRQDPGLGLRQIYYSMNVEVTDKGDVPEGYKVSRKEKRNFPLILESPSPNQTSLYFCASKRTGSGANVLTFGAGSRLTVL.